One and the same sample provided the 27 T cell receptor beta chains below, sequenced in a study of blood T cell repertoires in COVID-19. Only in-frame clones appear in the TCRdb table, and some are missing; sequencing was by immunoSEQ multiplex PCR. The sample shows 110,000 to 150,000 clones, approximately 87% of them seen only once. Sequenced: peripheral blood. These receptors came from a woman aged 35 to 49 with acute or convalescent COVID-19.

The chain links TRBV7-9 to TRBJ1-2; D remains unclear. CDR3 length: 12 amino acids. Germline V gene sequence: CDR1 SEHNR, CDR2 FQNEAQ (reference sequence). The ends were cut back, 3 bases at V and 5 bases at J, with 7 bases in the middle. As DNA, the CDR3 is TGTGCCAGCAGCTTTACTAGGTATGGCTACACCTTC. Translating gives CASSFTRYGYTF.

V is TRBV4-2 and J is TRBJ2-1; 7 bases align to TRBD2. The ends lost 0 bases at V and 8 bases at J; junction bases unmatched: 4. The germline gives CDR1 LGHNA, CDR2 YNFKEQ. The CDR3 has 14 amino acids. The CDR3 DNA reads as TGTGCCAGCAGCCAAGACTCGACTAGCCATGAGCAGTTCTTC. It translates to CASSQDSTSHEQFF.

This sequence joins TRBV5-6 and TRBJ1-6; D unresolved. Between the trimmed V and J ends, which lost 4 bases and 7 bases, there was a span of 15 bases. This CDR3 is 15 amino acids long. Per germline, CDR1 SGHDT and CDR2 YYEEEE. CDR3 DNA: TGTGCCAGCAGCCAAAGACCGGGAGGGAATTCACCCCTCCACTTT. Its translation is CASSQRPGGNSPLHF. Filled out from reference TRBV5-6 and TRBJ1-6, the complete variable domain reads DAGVTQSPTHLIKTRGQQVTLRCSPKSGHDTVSWYQQALGQGPQFIFQYYEEEERQRGNFPDRFSGHQFPNYSSELNVNALLLGDSALYLCASSQRPGGNSPLHFGNGTRLTVT.

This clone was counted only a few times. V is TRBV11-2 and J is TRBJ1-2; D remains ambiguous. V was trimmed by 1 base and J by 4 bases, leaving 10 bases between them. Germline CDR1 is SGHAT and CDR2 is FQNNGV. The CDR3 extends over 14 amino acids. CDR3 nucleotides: TGTGCCAGCAGCTTAGTGGGAGGGATCTATGGCTACACCTTC. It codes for CASSLVGGIYGYTF.

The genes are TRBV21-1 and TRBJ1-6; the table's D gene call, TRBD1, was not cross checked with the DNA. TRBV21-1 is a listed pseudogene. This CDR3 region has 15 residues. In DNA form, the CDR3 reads TGTGCCAGCAGCAAACAAACAGCCGTTAATTCACCCCTCCACTTT. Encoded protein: CASSKQTAVNSPLHF.

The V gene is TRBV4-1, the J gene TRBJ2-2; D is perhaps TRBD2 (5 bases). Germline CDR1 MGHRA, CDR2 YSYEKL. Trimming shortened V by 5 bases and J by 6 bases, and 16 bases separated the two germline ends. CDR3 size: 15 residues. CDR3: CASSGTAGTPGELFF. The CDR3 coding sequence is TGCGCCAGCAGCGGAACCGCGGGCACCCCCGGGGAGCTGTTTTTT.

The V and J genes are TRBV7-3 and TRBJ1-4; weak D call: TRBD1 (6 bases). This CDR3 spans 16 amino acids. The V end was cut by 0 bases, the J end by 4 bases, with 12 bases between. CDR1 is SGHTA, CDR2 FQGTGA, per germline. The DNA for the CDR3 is TGTGCCAGCAGCTTAACTGGGGGCGGTGATAATGAAAAACTGTTTTTT. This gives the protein CASSLTGGGDNEKLFF. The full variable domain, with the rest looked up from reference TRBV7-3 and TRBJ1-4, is GAGVSQTPSNKVTEKGKYVELRCDPISGHTALYWYRQSLGQGPEFLIYFQGTGAADDSGLPNDRFFAVRPEGSVSTLKIQRTERGDSAVYLCASSLTGGGDNEKLFFGSGTQLSVL.

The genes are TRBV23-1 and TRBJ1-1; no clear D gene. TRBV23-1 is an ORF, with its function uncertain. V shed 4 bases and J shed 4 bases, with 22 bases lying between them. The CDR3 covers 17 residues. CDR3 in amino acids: CASSLGDPWEWSTEAFF. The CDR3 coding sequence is TGCGCCAGCAGTCTCGGGGATCCGTGGGAATGGAGCACTGAAGCTTTCTTT.

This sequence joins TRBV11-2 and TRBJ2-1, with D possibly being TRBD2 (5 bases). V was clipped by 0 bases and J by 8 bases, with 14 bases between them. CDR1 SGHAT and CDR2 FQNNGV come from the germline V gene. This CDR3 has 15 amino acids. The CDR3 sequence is CASSLERAALYEQFF. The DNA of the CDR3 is TGTGCCAGCAGCTTAGAGCGAGCGGCCCTCTATGAGCAGTTCTTC. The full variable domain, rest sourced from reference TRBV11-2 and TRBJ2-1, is EAGVAQSPRYKIIEKRQSVAFWCNPISGHATLYWYQQILGQGPKLLIQFQNNGVVDDSQLPKDRFSAERLKGVDSTLKIQPAKLEDSAVYLCASSLERAALYEQFFGPGTRLTVL.

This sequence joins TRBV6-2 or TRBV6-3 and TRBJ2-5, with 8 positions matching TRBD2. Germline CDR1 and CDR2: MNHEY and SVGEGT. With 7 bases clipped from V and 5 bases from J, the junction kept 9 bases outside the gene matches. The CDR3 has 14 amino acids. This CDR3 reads CASTPGGGLETQYF. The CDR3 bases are TGTGCCAGCACCCCTGGCGGGGGGCTGGAGACCCAGTACTTC.

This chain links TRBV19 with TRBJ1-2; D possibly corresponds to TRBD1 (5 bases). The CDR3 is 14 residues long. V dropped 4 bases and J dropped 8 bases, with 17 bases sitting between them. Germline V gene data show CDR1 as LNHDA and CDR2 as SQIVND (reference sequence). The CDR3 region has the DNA TGTGCCAGTAGTAGGGGCCTCCCAGGACTAGGCTACACCTTC. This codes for CASSRGLPGLGYTF.

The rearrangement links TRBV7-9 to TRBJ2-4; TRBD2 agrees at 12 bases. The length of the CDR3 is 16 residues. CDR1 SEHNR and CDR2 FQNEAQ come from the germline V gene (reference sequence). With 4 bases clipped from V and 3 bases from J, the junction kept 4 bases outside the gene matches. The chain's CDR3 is CASSSPGLAGKNIQYF. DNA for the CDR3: TGTGCCAGCAGCTCGCCGGGACTAGCGGGCAAAAACATTCAGTACTTC.

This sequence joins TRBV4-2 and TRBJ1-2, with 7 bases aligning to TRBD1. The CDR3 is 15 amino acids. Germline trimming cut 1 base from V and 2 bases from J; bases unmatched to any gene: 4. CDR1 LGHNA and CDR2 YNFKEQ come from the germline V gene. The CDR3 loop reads CASSQVDRANYGYTF. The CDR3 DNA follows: TGTGCCAGCAGCCAAGTTGACAGGGCGAACTATGGCTACACCTTC.

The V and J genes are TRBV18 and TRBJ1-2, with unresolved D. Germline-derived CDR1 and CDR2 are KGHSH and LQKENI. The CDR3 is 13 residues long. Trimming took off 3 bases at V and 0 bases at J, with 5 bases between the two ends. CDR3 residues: CASSPGANYGYTF. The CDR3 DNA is TGTGCCAGCTCACCGGGAGCTAACTATGGCTACACCTTC.

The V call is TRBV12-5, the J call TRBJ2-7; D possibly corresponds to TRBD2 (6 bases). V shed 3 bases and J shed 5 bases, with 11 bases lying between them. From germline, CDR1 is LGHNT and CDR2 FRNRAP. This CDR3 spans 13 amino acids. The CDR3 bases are TGTGCTAGTGGTTTTAGGCTAGCGAACGAGCAGTACTTC. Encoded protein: CASGFRLANEQYF.

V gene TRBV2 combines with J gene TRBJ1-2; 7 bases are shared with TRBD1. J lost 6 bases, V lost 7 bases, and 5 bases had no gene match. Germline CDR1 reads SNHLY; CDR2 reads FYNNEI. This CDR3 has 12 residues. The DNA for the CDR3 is TGTGCCAGCAACAGGGGCGGGGATGGCTACACCTTC. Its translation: CASNRGGDGYTF.

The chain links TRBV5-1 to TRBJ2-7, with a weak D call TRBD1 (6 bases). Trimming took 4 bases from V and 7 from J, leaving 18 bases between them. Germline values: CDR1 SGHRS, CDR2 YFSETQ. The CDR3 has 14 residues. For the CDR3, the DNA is TGCGCCAGCAGCCCGCAGGGGCTCCCGGGGGAGCAGTACTTC. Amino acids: CASSPQGLPGEQYF. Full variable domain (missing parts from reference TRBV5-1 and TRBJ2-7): KAGVTQTPRYLIKTRGQQVTLSCSPISGHRSVSWYQQTPGQGLQFLFEYFSETQRNKGNFPGRFSGRQFSNSRSEMNVSTLELGDSALYLCASSPQGLPGEQYFGPGTRLTVT.

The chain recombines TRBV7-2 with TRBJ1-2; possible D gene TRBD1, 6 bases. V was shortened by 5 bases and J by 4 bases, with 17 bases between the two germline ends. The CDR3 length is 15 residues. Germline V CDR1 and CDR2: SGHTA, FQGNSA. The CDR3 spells CASSHDFSDSYGYTF. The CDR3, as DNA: TGTGCCAGCAGCCACGACTTCTCGGACAGCTATGGCTACACCTTC.

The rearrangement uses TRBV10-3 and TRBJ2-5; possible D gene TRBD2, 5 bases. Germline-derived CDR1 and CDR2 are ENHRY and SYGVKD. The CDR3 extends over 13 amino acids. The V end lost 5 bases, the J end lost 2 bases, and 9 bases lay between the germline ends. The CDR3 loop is CAISSGLQETQYF. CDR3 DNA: TGTGCCATCAGTTCGGGGTTACAAGAGACCCAGTACTTC.

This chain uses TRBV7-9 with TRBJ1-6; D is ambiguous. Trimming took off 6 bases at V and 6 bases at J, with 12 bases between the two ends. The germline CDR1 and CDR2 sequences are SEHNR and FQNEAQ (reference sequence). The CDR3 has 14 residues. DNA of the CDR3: TGTGCCAGCAGGTCCGGGGTGGGTAATTCACCCCTCCACTTT. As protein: CASRSGVGNSPLHF.

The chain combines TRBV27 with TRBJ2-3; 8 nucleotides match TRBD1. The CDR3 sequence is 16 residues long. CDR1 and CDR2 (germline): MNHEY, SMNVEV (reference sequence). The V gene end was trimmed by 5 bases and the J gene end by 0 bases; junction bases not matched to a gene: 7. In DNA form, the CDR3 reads TGTGCCAGCAGTCCAGGACAGGGCAGAAGCACAGATACGCAGTATTTT. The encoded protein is CASSPGQGRSTDTQYF.

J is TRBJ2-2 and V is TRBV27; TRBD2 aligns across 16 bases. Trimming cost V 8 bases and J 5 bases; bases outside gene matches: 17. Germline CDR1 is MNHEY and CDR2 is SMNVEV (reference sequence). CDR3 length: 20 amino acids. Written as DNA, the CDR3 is TGTGCCAGCGGATATTTGGGACTAGCGGGGGGGCCTCGGAGGACCGGGGAGCTGTTTTTT. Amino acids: CASGYLGLAGGPRRTGELFF.

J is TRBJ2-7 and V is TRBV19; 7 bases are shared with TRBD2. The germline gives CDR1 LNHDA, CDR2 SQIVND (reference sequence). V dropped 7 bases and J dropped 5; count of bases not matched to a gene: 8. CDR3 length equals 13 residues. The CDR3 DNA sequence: TGTGCCAGTAAGGGGAGGGGCAGCCACGAGCAGTACTTC. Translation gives CASKGRGSHEQYF. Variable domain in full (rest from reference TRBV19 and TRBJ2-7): DGGITQSPKYLFRKEGQNVTLSCEQNLNHDAMYWYRQDPGQGLRLIYYSQIVNDFQKGDIAEGYSVSREKKESFPLTVTSAQKNPTAFYLCASKGRGSHEQYFGPGTRLTVT.

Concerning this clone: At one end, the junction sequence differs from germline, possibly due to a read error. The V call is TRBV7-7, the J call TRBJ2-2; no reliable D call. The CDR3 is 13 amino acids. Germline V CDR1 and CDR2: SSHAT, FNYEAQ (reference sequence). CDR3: CASSFGRGGELFF. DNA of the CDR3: TGTGCTAGCAGCTTTGGTAGAGGCGGGGAGCTGTTTTTT. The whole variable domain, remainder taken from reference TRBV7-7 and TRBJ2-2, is GAGVSQSPRYKVTKRGQDVTLRCDPISSHATLYWYQQALGQGPEFLTYFNYEAQPDKSGLPSDRFSAERPEGSISTLTIQRTEQRDSAMYRCASSFGRGGELFFGEGSRLTVL.

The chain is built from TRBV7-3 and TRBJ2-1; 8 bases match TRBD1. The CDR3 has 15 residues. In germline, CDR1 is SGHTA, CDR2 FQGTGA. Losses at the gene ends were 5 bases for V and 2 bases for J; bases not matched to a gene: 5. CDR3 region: CASSPTGGTYNEQFF. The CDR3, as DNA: TGTGCCAGCAGCCCCACAGGGGGTACCTACAATGAGCAGTTCTTC.

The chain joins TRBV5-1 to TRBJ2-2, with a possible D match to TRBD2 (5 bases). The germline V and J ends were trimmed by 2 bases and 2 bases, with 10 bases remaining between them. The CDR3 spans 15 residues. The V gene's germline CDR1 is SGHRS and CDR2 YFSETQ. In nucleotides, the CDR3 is TGCGCCAGCAGCTTATCCAGCGGTAACACCGGGGAGCTGTTTTTT. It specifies CASSLSSGNTGELFF.

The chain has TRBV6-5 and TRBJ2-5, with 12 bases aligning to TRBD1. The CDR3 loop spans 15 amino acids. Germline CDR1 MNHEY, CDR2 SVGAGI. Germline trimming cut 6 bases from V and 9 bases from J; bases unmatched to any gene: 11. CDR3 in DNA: TGTGCCAGCAGAGTCCGGGACAGGGGGCGGGAGGCCCAGTACTTC. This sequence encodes CASRVRDRGREAQYF.